These 27 T cell receptor beta chains originate from one sample sequenced in a study of T cells in Graves' hyperthyroidism and ophthalmopathy. The CDR3 regions of TCR beta were amplified from RNA transcripts. Initially, a first-round RT-PCR of the TCR CDR3 employed the HTBI primer set. TCRdb called the multiplex PCR reads again in MiXCR, with one record for every CDR3 protein. The repertoire holds some 600,000 distinct CDR3 sequences, approximately 15% seen once, with less than 6% in the top ten. The specimen sequenced was blood. The receptors come from a woman aged 25 to 45 with Graves' hyperthyroidism that later progressed to Graves' ophthalmopathy.

This clonotype was counted many times. The chain has TRBV2 and TRBJ2-5; D possibly corresponds to TRBD2 (7 bases). CDR3 size: 12 residues. Germline CDR1 and CDR2: SNHLY and FYNNEI. Trimming pared 9 bases from V and 1 base from J, leaving 9 bases between. In DNA, the CDR3 is TGTGCCAGTGCGGGGGCCCAAGAGACCCAGTACTTC. Translating gives CASAGAQETQYF.

This clonotype was recorded many times. The gene calls are TRBV27 and TRBJ2-2; TRBD1 or TRBD2 may be the D gene (6 bases each). The CDR3 loop spans 14 amino acids. CDR1 and CDR2 from the germline V gene are MNHEY and SMNVEV (reference sequence). The V and J ends lost 1 base and 6 bases respectively, with 9 bases between them. This chain's CDR3 is CASSLFGGPGELFF. The CDR3 DNA reads as TGTGCCAGCAGTTTATTTGGGGGGCCCGGGGAGCTGTTTTTT.

Comment on this clonotype: Relative to the germline gene, one junction end is altered; a read error may explain this. The chain couples TRBV6-5 to TRBJ2-1; the match to TRBD2 covers 10 bases. Germline CDR1 MNHEY, CDR2 SVGAGI. The CDR3 spans 15 residues. The CDR3 loop reads CASSNSLAGDNEQFF. The DNA for the CDR3 is TGTGCCAGCAGTAACTCCCTAGCGGGAGACAATGAGCAGTTCTTC.

This clonotype has ten or more counts. The chain couples TRBV2 to TRBJ1-2, with D tentatively TRBD1 (6 bases). CDR1 and CDR2 from the germline V gene are SNHLY and FYNNEI. V was clipped by 2 bases and J by 7 bases, with 14 bases between them. This CDR3 contains 14 residues. CDR3 sequence reads: CASSEFRGGPGYTF. For the CDR3, the DNA is TGTGCCAGCAGTGAATTCCGGGGGGGGCCTGGCTACACCTTC.

This clonotype was picked up many times. The chain combines TRBV2 with TRBJ2-7, with D perhaps matching TRBD2 (6 bases). This CDR3 has 17 residues. Germline-derived CDR1 and CDR2 are SNHLY and FYNNEI. Trimming stripped 2 bases from V and 2 bases from J, with 19 bases between. The CDR3 is CASSERGTSRGPYEQYF. CDR3 DNA: TGTGCCAGCAGTGAACGGGGAACTAGCCGAGGCCCCTACGAGCAGTACTTC.

The chain employs TRBV4-1 and TRBJ1-2; TRBD1 might be the D (5 bases). This CDR3 is built from 15 residues. The V and J ends lost 2 bases and 0 bases respectively, with 10 bases between them. The germline CDR1 and CDR2 sequences are MGHRA and YSYEKL. The CDR3 DNA sequence: TGCGCCAGCAGCCAATCTCTACAGGCTAACTATGGCTACACCTTC. As protein: CASSQSLQANYGYTF.

With regard to this clonotype: It may be a read error: a sequence one base away is much more abundant. The genes are TRBV3-1 and TRBJ1-4; D is unresolved. This CDR3 contains 13 residues. Germline V gene lookup returns CDR1 LGHDT and CDR2 YNNKEL (reference sequence). The chain's CDR3 is CASIQGLNEKLFF. DNA for the CDR3: TGTGCCAGCATCCAAGGGCTTAATGAAAAACTGTTTTTT. Supplemented by reference TRBV3-1 and TRBJ1-4, the full variable domain reads DTAVSQTPKYLVTQMGNDKSIKCEQNLGHDTMYWYKQDSKKFLKIMFSYNNKELIINETVPNRFSPKSPDKAHLNLHINSLELGDSAVYFCASIQGLNEKLFFGSGTQLSVL.

This clonotype showed up many times. This sequence joins TRBV12-3 or TRBV12-4 and TRBJ2-1; 11 bases match TRBD2. The V segment lost 4 bases and the J segment 8 bases; nucleotides outside the gene matches: 13. This CDR3 contains 17 residues. CDR3 sequence: CASSSRLAGYLLDEQFF. Written as DNA, the CDR3 is TGTGCCAGCAGTTCCAGACTAGCGGGATATCTCCTCGATGAGCAGTTCTTC.

This clonotype has only a few counts. This may be a read error, as it is one base from a much larger clone. The chain joins TRBV28 to TRBJ1-5; D may be TRBD1 (5 bases). Germline V CDR1 and CDR2: MDHEN, SYDVKM. This CDR3 contains 14 residues. The CDR3 DNA is TGTGCCTGCAGCGACAGATTCAGCAATCAGCCCCAGCATTTT. This codes for CACSDRFSNQPQHF. Together with reference TRBV28 and TRBJ1-5, the CDR3 gives the full variable domain: DVKVTQSSRYLVKRTGEKVFLECVQDMDHENMFWYRQDPGLGLRLIYFSYDVKMKEKGDIPEGYSVSREKKERFSLILESASTNQTSMYLCACSDRFSNQPQHFGDGTRLSIL.

The table lists this clonotype with many counts. V is TRBV6-1 and J is TRBJ2-5; a weak D match, TRBD1 (6 bases). The CDR3 runs 15 residues. The germline gives CDR1 MNHNS, CDR2 SASEGT. V was pared by 5 bases and J by 4 bases, with 17 bases between. In DNA form, the CDR3 reads TGTGCCAGCAGTCCGGAGACAGGCAGTCGAGAGACCCAGTACTTC. It specifies CASSPETGSRETQYF.

This clonotype was recorded at least ten times. The chain carries TRBV11-2 and TRBJ2-3; no clear D. Trimming took off 5 bases at V and 6 bases at J, with 9 bases between the two ends. The germline gives CDR1 SGHAT, CDR2 FQNNGV. The CDR3 totals 12 residues. The CDR3 here is CASSIHKDTQYF. For the CDR3, the DNA is TGTGCCAGCAGCATCCACAAGGATACGCAGTATTTT.

This clonotype was counted ten times or more. The chain joins TRBV20-1 to TRBJ1-4, with a weak D call TRBD1 (5 bases). Germline-derived CDR1 and CDR2 are DFQATT and SNEGSKA (reference sequence). The CDR3 sequence is 14 residues long. V was clipped by 5 bases and J by 8 bases, with 18 bases between them. CDR3 residues: CSAFPGAGNEKLFF. The CDR3 region has the DNA TGCAGTGCTTTCCCTGGGGCAGGGAACGAAAAACTGTTTTTT.

The genes are TRBV20-1 and TRBJ2-7; a possible D gene is TRBD1 (6 bases). The germline V and J ends were trimmed by 3 bases and 0 bases, with 9 bases remaining between them. CDR3 length: 13 residues. From germline, CDR1 is DFQATT and CDR2 SNEGSKA (reference sequence). The CDR3 loop reads CSASDRSSYEQYF. CDR3 bases: TGCAGTGCTAGTGACAGGAGCTCCTACGAGCAGTACTTC.

Many counts were recorded for this clonotype. The chain links TRBV12-3 or TRBV12-4 to TRBJ2-7; the D gene is possibly TRBD2 (6 bases). This CDR3 is 14 amino acids long. Trimming stripped 7 bases from V and 0 bases from J, with 13 bases between. CDR3 DNA sequence: TGTGCCAGCATCCCGGAGGGGCTCTCCTACGAGCAGTACTTC. Translated: CASIPEGLSYEQYF.

This clonotype was observed many times. The V call is TRBV11-2, the J call TRBJ1-1; no firm D call. Germline V lookup: CDR1 SGHAT, CDR2 FQNNGV. This CDR3 contains 13 residues. Trimming stripped 8 bases from V and 1 base from J, with 11 bases between. CDR3 protein: CASDSQANTEAFF. Here the CDR3 DNA reads TGTGCCAGCGATTCGCAGGCGAACACTGAAGCTTTCTTT.

With respect to this clonotype: This may come from a read error, since a much larger clone is one base off. V gene TRBV10-3 combines with J gene TRBJ2-3; 13 bases agree with TRBD2. The junction had 5 bases not matched to a gene; V was cut back by 10 bases and J by 4 bases. Per germline, CDR1 ENHRY and CDR2 SYGVKD. CDR3 length: 14 residues. The chain's CDR3 is CASGLAGASDTQYF. In nucleotides, the CDR3 is TGTGCCAGCGGACTAGCGGGAGCCTCAGATACGCAGTATTTT.

This clonotype was seen only a few times. The V call is TRBV7-8, the J call TRBJ2-2; D gene unclear. The CDR3 runs to 17 residues. Trimming took 1 base from V and 0 from J, leaving 12 bases between them. Germline values: CDR1 SGHVS, CDR2 FQNEAQ. In DNA form, the CDR3 reads TGTGCCAGCAGCTTAGAGGCTCGCGGTGCGAACACCGGGGAGCTGTTTTTT. This translates into CASSLEARGANTGELFF. Full variable domain (rest looked up from reference TRBV7-8 and TRBJ2-2): GAGVSQSPRYKVAKRGQDVALRCDPISGHVSLFWYQQALGQGPEFLTYFQNEAQLDKSGLPSDRFFAERPEGSVSTLKIQRTQQEDSAVYLCASSLEARGANTGELFFGEGSRLTVL.

This clonotype was counted a few times. The germline gene is not matched at one end of the junction; a read error may be the cause. The chain recombines TRBV20-1 with TRBJ1-5; no definite D call. CDR3 size: 14 residues. Germline CDR1 DFQATT, CDR2 SNEGSKA (reference sequence). The CDR3 sequence is CSASLGPSTQPQHF. CDR3 in DNA: TGCAGTGCTAGTCTAGGGCCAAGCACTCAGCCCCAGCATTTT.

This clonotype has a count of ten or more. V gene TRBV11-3 combines with J gene TRBJ2-1; maybe TRBD2 (6 bases). The length of the CDR3 is 17 residues. From germline, CDR1 is SGHNT and CDR2 YENEEA. V was clipped by 0 bases and J by 4 bases, with 16 bases between them. The CDR3 loop reads CASSLDRGTPGYNEQFF. CDR3 in DNA: TGTGCCAGCAGCTTAGATCGCGGGACCCCGGGGTACAATGAGCAGTTCTTC.

This clonotype was observed many times. This chain uses TRBV6-2 or TRBV6-3 with TRBJ2-3; the D is unclear. Germline-derived CDR1 and CDR2 are MNHEY and SVGEGT. V lost 1 base and J lost 4, with 15 bases in between. The CDR3 runs 16 residues. The CDR3 DNA reads as TGTGCCAGCAGTTACTTGCGGCCGCAGGACGCAGATACGCAGTATTTT. Translation gives CASSYLRPQDADTQYF.

This clonotype has ten or more counts. The V gene is TRBV6-1, the J gene TRBJ1-6; D perhaps matches TRBD1 (6 bases). CDR1 and CDR2 (germline): MNHNS, SASEGT. The CDR3 runs to 15 residues. V was pared by 7 bases and J by 10 bases, with 20 bases between. CDR3 in DNA: TGTGCCAGCAAGCAACAGGGTAATCAAGTATCACCCCTCCACTTT. Protein product: CASKQQGNQVSPLHF.

This clonotype turned up a few times. The DNA of the CDR3 is TGCGCCAGCAGCTTGGACGGGTTCCACACAGATACGCAGTATTTT. Residues: CASSLDGFHTDTQYF. This rearrangement joins TRBV5-1 to TRBJ2-3; D unclear. The V and J ends lost 0 bases and 2 bases respectively, with 10 bases between them. This CDR3 is 15 amino acids long. Germline values: CDR1 SGHRS, CDR2 YFSETQ.

The chain recombines TRBV2 with TRBJ2-1, with unresolved D. Germline V gives CDR1 SNHLY, CDR2 FYNNEI. The V gene lost 2 bases and the J gene lost 1 base, with 9 bases spanning the gap. CDR3 length equals 15 residues. The CDR3 coding sequence is TGTGCCAGCAGTGAAAAATCGGTTTCCTACAATGAGCAGTTCTTC. Translated, it gives CASSEKSVSYNEQFF.

This clonotype was observed at least ten times. The CDR3 nucleotides are TGTGCCAGCAGTTACATTGGAGGGTCGGGCTACGAGCAGTACTTC. It encodes CASSYIGGSGYEQYF. This chain joins TRBV6-5 and TRBJ2-7; weak D call: TRBD2 (6 bases). The germline CDR1 and CDR2 sequences are MNHEY and SVGAGI. This CDR3 is 15 amino acids long. V was shortened by 2 bases and J by 3 bases, with 14 bases between the two germline ends.

The chain has TRBV20-1 and TRBJ1-6; D might be TRBD1 (6 bases). This CDR3 has 15 amino acids. Trimming removed 3 bases from V and 1 base from J, with 10 bases in between. Germline CDR1 and CDR2: DFQATT and SNEGSKA (reference sequence). CDR3 nucleotide sequence: TGCAGTGCTAGGTTACAGGGATCCTATAATTCACCCCTCCACTTT. Translating gives CSARLQGSYNSPLHF.

In this sample, this clonotype turned up many times. The junction and the germline gene differ at one end; a read error may be behind it. The chain joins TRBV12-3 or TRBV12-4 to TRBJ2-7; no clear D gene. The CDR3 totals 12 residues. The CDR3 protein is CARSLNSYEQYF. In nucleotides, the CDR3 is TGTGCCCGCAGTTTAAACTCCTACGAGCAGTACTTC.

This clonotype was seen a few times. The junction and the germline gene differ at one end; a read error may be behind it. The chain employs TRBV7-7 and TRBJ1-5; D remains unclear. The V gene's germline CDR1 is SSHAT and CDR2 FNYEAQ (reference sequence). The CDR3 runs 17 residues. The CDR3 DNA reads TGTGCTAGCAGCACTCGGCAGGCCTTGTCTAGCAATCAGCCCCAGCATTTT. Translating it yields CASSTRQALSSNQPQHF.